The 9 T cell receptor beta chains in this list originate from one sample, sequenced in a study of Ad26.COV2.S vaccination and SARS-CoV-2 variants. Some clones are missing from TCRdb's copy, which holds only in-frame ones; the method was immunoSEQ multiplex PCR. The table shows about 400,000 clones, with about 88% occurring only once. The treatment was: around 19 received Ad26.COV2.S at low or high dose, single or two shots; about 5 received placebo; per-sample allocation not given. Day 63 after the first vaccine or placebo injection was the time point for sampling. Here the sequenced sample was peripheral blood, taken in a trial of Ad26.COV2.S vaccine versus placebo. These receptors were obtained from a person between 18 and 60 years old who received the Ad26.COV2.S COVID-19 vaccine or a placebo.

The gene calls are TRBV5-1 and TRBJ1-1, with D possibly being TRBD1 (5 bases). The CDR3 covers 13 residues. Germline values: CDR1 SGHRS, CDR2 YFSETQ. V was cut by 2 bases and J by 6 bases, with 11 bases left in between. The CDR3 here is CASSFSGSPEAFF. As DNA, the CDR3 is TGCGCCAGCAGCTTCTCAGGGAGCCCTGAAGCTTTCTTT.

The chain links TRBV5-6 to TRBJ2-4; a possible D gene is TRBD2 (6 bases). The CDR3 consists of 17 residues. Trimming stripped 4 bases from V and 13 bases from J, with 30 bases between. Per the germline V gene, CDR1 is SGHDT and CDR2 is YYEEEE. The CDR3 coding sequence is TGTGCCAGCAGCCCTGGCGGGGCTCGGGTAACTCCCCCAGGCCAGTACTTC. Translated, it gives CASSPGGARVTPPGQYF.

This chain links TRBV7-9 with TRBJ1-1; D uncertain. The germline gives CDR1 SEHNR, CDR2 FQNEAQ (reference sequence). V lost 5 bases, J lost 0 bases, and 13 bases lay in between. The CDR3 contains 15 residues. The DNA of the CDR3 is TGTGCCAGCAGCCCCAGCCGGCTCATGAACACTGAAGCTTTCTTT. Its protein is CASSPSRLMNTEAFF. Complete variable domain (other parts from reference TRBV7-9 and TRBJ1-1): DTGVSQNPRHKITKRGQNVTFRCDPISEHNRLYWYRQTLGQGPEFLTYFQNEAQLEKSRLLSDRFSAERPKGSFSTLEIQRTEQGDSAMYLCASSPSRLMNTEAFFGQGTRLTVV.

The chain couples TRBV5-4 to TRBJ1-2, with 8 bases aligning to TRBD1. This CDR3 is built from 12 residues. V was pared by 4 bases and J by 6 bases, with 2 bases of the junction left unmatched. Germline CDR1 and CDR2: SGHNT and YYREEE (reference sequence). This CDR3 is CASSRDRHGYTF. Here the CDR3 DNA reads TGTGCCAGCAGCCGGGACAGGCATGGCTACACCTTC.

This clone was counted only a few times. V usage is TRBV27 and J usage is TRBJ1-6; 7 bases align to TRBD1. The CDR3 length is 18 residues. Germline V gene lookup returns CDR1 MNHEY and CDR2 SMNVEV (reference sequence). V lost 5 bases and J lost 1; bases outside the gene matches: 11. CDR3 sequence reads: CASSRQGVYQSYNSPLHF. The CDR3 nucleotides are TGTGCCAGCAGTCGACAGGGTGTATACCAGTCCTATAATTCACCCCTCCACTTT.

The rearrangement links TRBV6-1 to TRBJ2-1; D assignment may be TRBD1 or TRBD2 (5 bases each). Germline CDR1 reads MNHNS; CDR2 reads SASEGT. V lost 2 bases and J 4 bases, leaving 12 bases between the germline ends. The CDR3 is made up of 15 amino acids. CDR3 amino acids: CASSENWDGYNEQFF. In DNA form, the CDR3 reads TGTGCCAGCAGTGAAAATTGGGACGGTTACAATGAGCAGTTCTTC.

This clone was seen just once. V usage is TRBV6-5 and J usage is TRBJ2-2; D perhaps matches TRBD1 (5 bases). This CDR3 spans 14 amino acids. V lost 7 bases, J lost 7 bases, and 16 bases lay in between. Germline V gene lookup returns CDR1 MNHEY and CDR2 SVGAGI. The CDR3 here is CASTNPGLGGELFF. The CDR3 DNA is TGTGCCAGCACCAACCCAGGGCTCGGCGGGGAGCTGTTTTTT.

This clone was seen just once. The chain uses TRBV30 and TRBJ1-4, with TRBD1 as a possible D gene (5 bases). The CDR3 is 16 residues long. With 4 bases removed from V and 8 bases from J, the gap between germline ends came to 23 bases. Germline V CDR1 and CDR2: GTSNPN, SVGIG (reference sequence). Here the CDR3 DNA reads TGTGCCTGGATTACCGGGACGGAGCTAAGAAGGGAAAAACTGTTTTTT. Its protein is CAWITGTELRREKLFF.

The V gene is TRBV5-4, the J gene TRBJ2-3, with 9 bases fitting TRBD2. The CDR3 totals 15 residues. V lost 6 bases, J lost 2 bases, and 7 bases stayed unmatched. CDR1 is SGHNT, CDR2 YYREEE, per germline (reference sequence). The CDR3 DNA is TGTGCCAGCAAACGAAGCGGGGGGAACACAGATACGCAGTATTTT. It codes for CASKRSGGNTDTQYF.